This is a list of T cell receptor beta chains from one sample in a study of siplizumab effects on memory and regulatory T cells. TCRdb's copy holds only in-frame clones and misses some; the assay was immunoSEQ multiplex PCR. The sample consists of roughly 80,000 clones, about nine tenths of them appearing once. Material: Tregs sorted from blood. Receptors were obtained from a human donor in good health. Each CDR3 is given without its conserved first and last residue. Expanded clones are given a class, and other clones once, few, many or no size at all.

j_gene,v_gene,abundance,CDR3aa
TRBJ2-5,TRBV5-3,once,ASSADMETQY
TRBJ1-2,TRBV21-1,-,ASSDASLQNYGYT
TRBJ2-5,TRBV7-6,-,ASSIGLAGIKSQETQY
TRBJ2-7,TRBV19,-,ATLPWGFGTDTSYEQY
TRBJ2-5,TRBV21-1,-,ASSKALSSGGQETQY
TRBJ1-2,TRBV6-6,-,ASSSGTGAIDYGYT
TRBJ2-5,TRBV2,-,ASSEQQGGTQY
TRBJ1-3,TRBV30,-,AWSVIRQGGSGNTIY
TRBJ2-2,TRBV30,-,AWSRDSNTGELF
TRBJ1-5,TRBV7-2,once,ASSLEGQRNQPQH
TRBJ2-2,TRBV18,-,ASSPPGQSTGELF
TRBJ1-2,TRBV19,-,ASSRARGYT
TRBJ1-1,TRBV5-1,-,ASSSGASSEAF
TRBJ2-2,TRBV28,-,ASRPQGSGELF
TRBJ2-1,TRBV7-9,-,ASRYTSGGSEQF
TRBJ2-5,TRBV7-2,-,ASSLWGLAGVETQY
TRBJ2-1,TRBV5-1,-,ASSLDGYNEQF
TRBJ1-5,TRBV2,-,ASSDDGGNQPQH
TRBJ2-7,TRBV4-1,-,ASSQQSTGGYEQY
TRBJ2-1,TRBV28,-,ASSTGQLNEQF
TRBJ2-7,TRBV11-2,-,ASSLLGNYEQY
TRBJ2-7,TRBV5-4,-,ASSTGGQVRYEQY
TRBJ2-3,TRBV5-3,-,ARSTDTQY
TRBJ1-2,TRBV5-1,many,ASSLETGLDGYT
TRBJ1-1,TRBV2,once,ASSEQNTEAF
TRBJ1-6,TRBV9,-,ASSPGQGNSPLH
TRBJ2-3,TRBV6-6,once,ASSFAGQAMADTQY
TRBJ1-1,TRBV5-1,-,ASSPLLGGKAF
TRBJ1-2,TRBV7-9,once,ASSLARTGYYGYT